This TCR beta chain was recovered during a study of blood T cell repertoires in COVID-19. The ends lost 3 bases at V and 0 bases at J; junction bases unmatched: 3. Germline V gene data show CDR1 as LNHDA and CDR2 as SQIVND (reference sequence). The CDR3 is 18 amino acids. Enrolled during active infection, Seattle patients were then followed longitudinally. Clones were sequenced by immunoSEQ multiplex PCR, and TCRdb holds only the in-frame ones, with some missing. The sample records about 290,000 clones, around nine tenths being singletons. The clonotype comes from a woman between 25 and 40 years old with COVID-19, enrolled during active disease. The sample was peripheral blood. The rearrangement joins TRBV19 to TRBJ2-1; TRBD2 agrees at 15 bases. CDR3 bases: TGTGCCAGTAGTATGGGGACTAGCGGGAGGAGCTCCTACAATGAGCAGTTCTTC. It is translated as CASSMGTSGRSSYNEQFF.